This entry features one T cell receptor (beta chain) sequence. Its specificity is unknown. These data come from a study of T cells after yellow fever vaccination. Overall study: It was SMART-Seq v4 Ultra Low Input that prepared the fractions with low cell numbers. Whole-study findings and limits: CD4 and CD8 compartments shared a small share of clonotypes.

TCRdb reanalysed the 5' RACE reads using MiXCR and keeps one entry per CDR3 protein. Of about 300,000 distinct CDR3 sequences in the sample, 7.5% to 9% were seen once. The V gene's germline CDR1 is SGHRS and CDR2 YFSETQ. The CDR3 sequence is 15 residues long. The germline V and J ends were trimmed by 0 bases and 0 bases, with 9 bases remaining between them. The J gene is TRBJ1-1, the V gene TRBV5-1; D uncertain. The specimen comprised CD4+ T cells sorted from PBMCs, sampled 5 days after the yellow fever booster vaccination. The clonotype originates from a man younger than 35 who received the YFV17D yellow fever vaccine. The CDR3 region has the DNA TGCGCCAGCAGCTTGGCCAAGGCGATGAACACTGAAGCTTTCTTT. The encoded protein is CASSLAKAMNTEAFF.